These T cell receptor beta chains were read from a single sample in a study of T cell repertoires in cytomegalovirus infection. No antigens are known for them. In TCRdb, the reads were re-called with MiXCR into one record per CDR3 protein. Of about 700,000 distinct CDR3 sequences in the sample, roughly 30% were seen once. The starting material was cultured PBMCs, obtained from culture after CMV antigen stimulation. The receptors come from a human donor in good health (CMV status not recorded). Some clones in this sample may be carry-over from other donors' samples. Both conserved end residues are part of each CDR3. D genes are given only for firm matches. A row's size may be missing; if present it is once, few, many or a size class.

clone_size: .
j_call: TRBJ2-7
d_call: TRBD2
v_call: TRBV7-9
cdr3_aa: CASSPGGLAGGSYEQYF
cdr3_nt: TGTGCCAGCAGCCCAGGGGGCCTAGCGGGAGGTAGTTACGAGCAGTACTTC

clone_size: .
j_call: TRBJ2-7
d_call: .
v_call: TRBV6-2/TRBV6-3
cdr3_aa: CASTNNREREQYF
cdr3_nt: TGTGCCAGCACCAATAACAGGGAGCGCGAGCAGTACTTC

clone_size: .
j_call: TRBJ1-6
d_call: .
v_call: TRBV7-2
cdr3_aa: CATARGGYNSPLHF
cdr3_nt: TGTGCCACGGCCCGGGGGGGATATAATTCACCCCTCCACTTT

clone_size: .
j_call: TRBJ2-1
d_call: TRBD1
v_call: TRBV7-4
cdr3_aa: CASSAGRDRVRGSEQFF
cdr3_nt: TGTGCCAGCAGCGCCGGCCGAGACAGGGTCAGGGGTAGTGAGCAGTTCTTC

clone_size: .
j_call: TRBJ1-2
d_call: .
v_call: TRBV20-1
cdr3_aa: CSASPGFRYGYTF
cdr3_nt: TGCAGTGCCAGCCCGGGGTTCAGATATGGCTACACCTTC

clone_size: .
j_call: TRBJ1-2
d_call: TRBD1
v_call: TRBV7-4
cdr3_aa: CASSSKGGNGYTF
cdr3_nt: TGTGCCAGCAGCTCCAAAGGGGGCAATGGCTACACCTTC

clone_size: .
j_call: TRBJ2-7
d_call: .
v_call: TRBV7-2
cdr3_aa: CASSLRLGSEQYF
cdr3_nt: TGTGCCAGCAGCTTACGACTAGGATCCGAGCAGTACTTC

clone_size: .
j_call: TRBJ1-2
d_call: TRBD1
v_call: TRBV18
cdr3_aa: CASSPTRTGSGYTF
cdr3_nt: TGTGCCAGCTCACCGACAAGGACAGGGTCTGGCTACACCTTC

clone_size: few
j_call: TRBJ2-1
d_call: .
v_call: TRBV7-6
cdr3_aa: CASSSDLSFSYNEQFF
cdr3_nt: TGTGCCAGCAGCTCAGACTTGTCCTTTTCCTACAATGAGCAGTTCTTC

clone_size: .
j_call: TRBJ2-7
d_call: TRBD2
v_call: TRBV2
cdr3_aa: CASSVSGRAYEQYF
cdr3_nt: TGTGCCAGCAGTGTTAGCGGGAGGGCATACGAGCAGTACTTC

clone_size: .
j_call: TRBJ2-5
d_call: .
v_call: TRBV6-5
cdr3_aa: CASSSRDKRYF
cdr3_nt: TGTGCCAGCAGTTCGCGGGACAAACGATACTTC

clone_size: .
j_call: TRBJ1-5
d_call: .
v_call: TRBV12-3/TRBV12-4
cdr3_aa: CASSLRQQNQPQHF
cdr3_nt: TGTGCCAGCAGTTTACGACAGCAGAATCAGCCCCAGCATTTT

clone_size: .
j_call: TRBJ2-7
d_call: .
v_call: TRBV11-2
cdr3_aa: CASSSYGVNEQYF
cdr3_nt: TGTGCCAGCAGCTCCTATGGGGTTAACGAGCAGTACTTC

clone_size: .
j_call: TRBJ2-7
d_call: .
v_call: TRBV7-2
cdr3_aa: CASSLGGRSEQYF
cdr3_nt: TGTGCCAGCAGCTTAGGGGGTAGATCCGAGCAGTACTTC

clone_size: .
j_call: TRBJ2-6
d_call: .
v_call: TRBV7-6
cdr3_aa: CASSLTDRGANVLTF
cdr3_nt: TGTGCCAGCAGCCTAACAGACCGTGGGGCCAACGTCCTGACTTTC

clone_size: few
j_call: TRBJ1-6
d_call: .
v_call: TRBV12-3/TRBV12-4
cdr3_aa: CASSLIRSPLHF
cdr3_nt: TGTGCCAGCAGTTTGATCAGATCACCCCTCCACTTT

clone_size: .
j_call: TRBJ2-7
d_call: .
v_call: TRBV7-2
cdr3_aa: CASSLVGVFYEQYF
cdr3_nt: TGTGCCAGCAGCTTAGTTGGCGTTTTTTACGAGCAGTACTTC

clone_size: .
j_call: TRBJ2-5
d_call: TRBD2
v_call: TRBV5-1
cdr3_aa: CASSLELAGEETQYF
cdr3_nt: TGCGCCAGCAGCTTGGAACTAGCGGGAGAAGAGACCCAGTACTTC

clone_size: .
j_call: TRBJ1-1
d_call: .
v_call: TRBV12-3/TRBV12-4
cdr3_aa: CASTIRGWGTEAFF
cdr3_nt: TGTGCCAGCACCATTAGGGGTTGGGGCACTGAAGCTTTCTTT

clone_size: few
j_call: TRBJ2-1
d_call: TRBD2
v_call: TRBV7-2
cdr3_aa: CASSLATYGRGDNEQFF
cdr3_nt: TGTGCCAGCAGCTTAGCGACTTACGGGCGGGGGGACAATGAGCAGTTCTTC

clone_size: .
j_call: TRBJ1-2
d_call: TRBD1
v_call: TRBV12-3/TRBV12-4
cdr3_aa: CASSAGQDGYTF
cdr3_nt: TGTGCCAGCAGTGCCGGACAGGATGGCTACACCTTC

clone_size: .
j_call: TRBJ2-1
d_call: TRBD1
v_call: TRBV7-3
cdr3_aa: CASHKDRDDNEQFF
cdr3_nt: TGTGCCAGCCACAAGGACAGGGATGACAATGAGCAGTTCTTC

clone_size: few
j_call: TRBJ1-2
d_call: .
v_call: TRBV6-1
cdr3_aa: CASSPREANYGYTF
cdr3_nt: TGTGCCAGCAGTCCAAGGGAGGCTAACTATGGCTACACCTTC

clone_size: .
j_call: TRBJ2-3
d_call: .
v_call: TRBV7-2
cdr3_aa: CASSQNPASGQRNTQYF
cdr3_nt: TGTGCCAGCAGCCAGAACCCGGCCAGCGGGCAACGGAATACGCAGTATTTT

clone_size: few
j_call: TRBJ1-3
d_call: .
v_call: TRBV7-9
cdr3_aa: CASSLLGSQGNTIYF
cdr3_nt: TGTGCCAGCAGCCTCCTGGGATCCCAGGGAAACACCATATATTTT

clone_size: many
j_call: TRBJ2-2
d_call: .
v_call: TRBV7-2
cdr3_aa: CASSLTPAGELFF
cdr3_nt: TGTGCCAGCAGCTTAACTCCCGCGGGGGAGCTGTTTTTT

clone_size: .
j_call: TRBJ2-3
d_call: .
v_call: TRBV2
cdr3_aa: CASSAGWDSTDTQYF
cdr3_nt: TGTGCCAGCAGTGCGGGTTGGGATAGCACAGATACGCAGTATTTT

clone_size: few
j_call: TRBJ1-5
d_call: TRBD1
v_call: TRBV7-2
cdr3_aa: CASSQDRGVSWPQHF
cdr3_nt: TGTGCCAGCAGCCAGGACAGGGGGGTGAGTTGGCCCCAGCATTTT